The TCR beta chain under discussion was sequenced for a study of shared clonotypes between healthy human individuals. Replicate PCRs from sorted subsets contained around 200 ng DNA, which is 30,000 to 35,000 T cell genomes. In the original analysis: ImmunoSEQ yielded junction-only sequences lacking quality scores, so filtering differed. Some clones are missing from TCRdb's copy, which holds only in-frame ones; the method was immunoSEQ multiplex PCR. Clone size and V and J calls were adopted from that table, with D and trimming inferred from the DNA. The data show about 730,000 clones, with about two thirds seen just once and around 1.8% held by the top ten. The CDR3 length is 13 residues. CDR1 and CDR2 from the germline V gene are SGHVS and FQNEAQ. V was trimmed by 4 bases and J by 6 bases, leaving 9 bases between them.

The sequencing input was memory CD4+ T cells sorted from blood. The subset was: CD45RA-negative fraction. The sequence was collected from a woman in her thirties in good health. V usage is TRBV7-8 and J usage is TRBJ1-4; D perhaps matches TRBD1 (5 bases). For the CDR3, the DNA is TGTGCCAGCAGCTGGGGACGGGATGAAAAACTGTTTTTT. As protein: CASSWGRDEKLFF.